This TCR beta chain was identified during a study of T cell responses to AZD1222 COVID-19 vaccine. The CDR3 runs 12 residues. V shed 4 bases and J shed 4 bases, with 4 bases lying between them. Germline V gene sequence: CDR1 LGHDT, CDR2 YNNKEL (reference sequence). The repertoire was sequenced with immunoSEQ multiplex PCR; TCRdb's copy has only in-frame clones and lacks some. The table includes approximately 80,000 clones, approximately 80% detected once. Source: peripheral blood, taken on day 0 of AZD1222 vaccination. The source is an adult in good health. The chain uses TRBV3-1 (or the pseudogene TRBV3-2) and TRBJ2-2; D gene uncertain. The CDR3 protein is CASSRGTGELFF. DNA of the CDR3: TGTGCCAGCAGCCGGGGCACCGGGGAGCTGTTTTTT.